This passage covers 18 T cell receptor beta chains from one sample sequenced in a study of T cells in Graves' hyperthyroidism and ophthalmopathy. TCR beta CDR3 sequences were amplified from RNA transcripts. The HTBI primer set served for first-round RT-PCR of the TCR CDR3. TCRdb re-analysed the multiplex PCR reads in MiXCR, keeping a single row per CDR3 protein. The table shows around 500,000 distinct CDR3 sequences, with roughly 23% occurring only once. Sequencing was carried out using blood. These receptors all come from an older woman with Graves' ophthalmopathy.

V and J are TRBV30 and TRBJ2-3, with D unclear. Germline CDR1 is GTSNPN and CDR2 is SVGIG (reference sequence). V lost 8 bases and J 8 bases, leaving 14 bases between the germline ends. The CDR3 covers 11 residues. CDR3: CAQSYGATQYF. CDR3 coding DNA: TGTGCCCAGAGCTATGGTGCTACGCAGTATTTT.

This chain links TRBV11-3 with TRBJ2-7; 7 nucleotides line up with TRBD1. Per the germline V gene, CDR1 is SGHNT and CDR2 is YENEEA. The J segment lost 5 bases and the V segment lost 5 bases, leaving 9 bases of the junction unmatched. The CDR3 contains 14 residues. CDR3 coding DNA: TGTGCCAGCAGCGCGAGACAGGGTGATGACGAGCAGTACTTC. Protein sequence: CASSARQGDDEQYF.

The rearrangement uses TRBV19 and TRBJ1-4; D remains unclear. The CDR3 is made up of 15 amino acids. The germline gives CDR1 LNHDA, CDR2 SQIVND (reference sequence). Trimming took off 6 bases at V and 0 bases at J, with 11 bases between the two ends. As DNA, the CDR3 is TGTGCCAGTAGCATCGGCGGAACAACTAATGAAAAACTGTTTTTT. Translating gives CASSIGGTTNEKLFF.

This clonotype was detected a few times. V usage is TRBV6-1 and J usage is TRBJ2-5; possible D gene TRBD1, 6 bases. Germline values: CDR1 MNHNS, CDR2 SASEGT. V was shortened by 6 bases and J by 5 bases, with 16 bases between the two germline ends. There are 14 residues in the CDR3. In nucleotides, the CDR3 is TGTGCCAGCAGAGAATACAGGGATACGGAGACCCAGTACTTC. Amino acids: CASREYRDTETQYF.

The rearrangement links TRBV29-1 to TRBJ2-1; D gene unclear. The germline V gene has CDR1 SQVTM and CDR2 ANQGSEA. Trimming took 7 bases from V and 1 from J, leaving 8 bases between them. The CDR3 spans 12 residues. DNA of the CDR3: TGCAGCGCCGGGCAGTCCTACAATGAGCAGTTCTTC. This gives the protein CSAGQSYNEQFF.

The rearrangement joins TRBV7-9 to TRBJ1-1; maybe TRBD1 (6 bases). The CDR3 is made up of 15 amino acids. V was clipped by 1 base and J by 1 base, with 10 bases between them. Germline V gene sequence: CDR1 SEHNR, CDR2 FQNEAQ (reference sequence). This CDR3 is CASSLVPGENTEAFF. The CDR3 DNA reads TGTGCCAGCAGCTTAGTTCCAGGGGAGAACACTGAAGCTTTCTTT.

This clonotype appeared many times. The chain joins TRBV28 to TRBJ1-2; D perhaps matches TRBD1 (5 bases). The CDR3 covers 13 residues. The V gene's germline CDR1 is MDHEN and CDR2 SYDVKM. V dropped 6 bases and J dropped 4 bases, with 12 bases sitting between them. CDR3 sequence reads: CASSEDMSYGYTF. CDR3 in DNA: TGTGCCAGCAGCGAGGACATGTCCTATGGCTACACCTTC.

The V call is TRBV5-1, the J call TRBJ2-7; TRBD2 aligns across 8 bases. The CDR3 is 17 residues long. The J segment lost 0 bases and the V segment lost 4 bases, leaving 12 bases of the junction unmatched. Germline V gene data show CDR1 as SGHRS and CDR2 as YFSETQ. The CDR3 sequence is CASSGGPSGQSSYEQYF. The CDR3 bases are TGCGCCAGCAGCGGAGGACCTAGCGGGCAAAGCTCCTACGAGCAGTACTTC.

V gene TRBV20-1 combines with J gene TRBJ1-6, with D unresolved. This CDR3 is 15 amino acids long. Germline V CDR1 and CDR2: DFQATT, SNEGSKA (reference sequence). V was trimmed by 3 bases and J by 8 bases, leaving 17 bases between them. Written as DNA, the CDR3 is TGCAGTGCTAGGGACTCGGGAAGCTTCCATTCACCCCTCCACTTT. Amino acid sequence: CSARDSGSFHSPLHF.

Of note for this clonotype: A much larger clone lies a single base off, so this may be a read error. The rearrangement uses TRBV6-2 or TRBV6-3 and TRBJ1-2, with TRBD1 matching over 8 bases. This CDR3 has 15 amino acids. CDR1 is MNHEY and CDR2 is SVGEGT in the germline V gene. This CDR3 reads CVSSYSQGASYGYTF. In nucleotides, the CDR3 is TGTGTCAGCAGTTACTCGCAGGGGGCAAGCTATGGCTACACCTTC.

This clonotype was seen many times. The gene calls are TRBV7-8 and TRBJ2-7, with 7 bases matching TRBD2. There are 15 residues in the CDR3. V trimming: 1 base; J trimming: 4 bases; junction bases outside the gene matches: 7. CDR1 and CDR2 from the germline V gene are SGHVS and FQNEAQ. The CDR3 bases are TGTGCCAGCAGCTTAGGTGCGGGAGAGACGTACGAGCAGTACTTC. Its protein product is CASSLGAGETYEQYF. The full variable domain, in which reference TRBV7-8 and TRBJ2-7 provide the parts outside the CDR3, is GAGVSQSPRYKVAKRGQDVALRCDPISGHVSLFWYQQALGQGPEFLTYFQNEAQLDKSGLPSDRFFAERPEGSVSTLKIQRTQQEDSAVYLCASSLGAGETYEQYFGPGTRLTVT.

This clonotype was detected many times. The rearrangement joins TRBV2 to TRBJ2-4; 8 positions agree with TRBD1. There are 15 residues in the CDR3. Per germline, CDR1 SNHLY and CDR2 FYNNEI. The ends lost 6 bases at V and 6 bases at J; junction bases unmatched: 10. In DNA form, the CDR3 reads TGTGCCAGCAGACCTAGGACAGGGACGGGAAACATTCAGTACTTC. Translating gives CASRPRTGTGNIQYF.

This clonotype showed up many times. V is TRBV28 and J is TRBJ2-1; TRBD1 matches 7 bases. This CDR3 has 15 amino acids. V shed 4 bases and J 5 bases; nucleotides not matched to a gene: 8. The germline V gene encodes CDR1 MDHEN and CDR2 SYDVKM. CDR3 protein: CASSSQGKVDNEQFF. CDR3 in DNA: TGTGCCAGCAGTTCACAGGGGAAGGTAGACAATGAGCAGTTCTTC.

The sample holds many counts of this clonotype. This sequence joins TRBV28 and TRBJ2-1; D remains ambiguous. Between the trimmed V and J ends, which lost 3 bases and 10 bases, there was a span of 4 bases. CDR1 and CDR2 from the germline V gene are MDHEN and SYDVKM. CDR3 length equals 10 residues. The CDR3 reads CASSFREQFF. The DNA of the CDR3 is TGTGCCAGCAGTTTCAGGGAGCAGTTCTTC.

This clonotype was detected ten times or more. V is TRBV6-2 or TRBV6-3 and J is TRBJ2-1, with 7 nucleotides matching TRBD1. The CDR3 has 13 amino acids. V lost 1 base, J lost 7 bases, and 1 base stayed unmatched. Germline V lookup: CDR1 MNHEY, CDR2 SVGEGT. CDR3 in DNA: TGTGCCAGCAGTTACTACAGGGGAAATGAGCAGTTCTTC. Translation: CASSYYRGNEQFF.

The sample holds a few counts of this clonotype. The chain has TRBV27 and TRBJ1-2; no firm D call. Germline lookup yields CDR1 MNHEY and CDR2 SMNVEV (reference sequence). The CDR3 loop spans 13 amino acids. V was cut by 6 bases and J by 6 bases, with 14 bases left in between. CDR3 coding DNA: TGTGCCAGCAGCCCTCTCGCTGTACATGGCTACACCTTC. Translated, it gives CASSPLAVHGYTF.

This clonotype was observed at least ten times. The rearrangement uses TRBV2 and TRBJ1-1; no clear D gene. The germline V gene encodes CDR1 SNHLY and CDR2 FYNNEI. The CDR3 has 12 residues. Trimming removed 6 bases from V and 6 bases from J, with 11 bases in between. CDR3 residues: CASREFVAEAFF. CDR3 DNA: TGTGCCAGCAGAGAATTCGTGGCTGAAGCTTTCTTT.

This clonotype was recorded at least ten times. Here the CDR3 reads CASRLGHGGQPQHF. The CDR3 DNA follows: TGTGCCAGCAGACTGGGACACGGAGGTCAGCCCCAGCATTTT. The chain employs TRBV6-2 or TRBV6-3 and TRBJ1-5, with D tentatively TRBD1 (6 bases). The V and J ends lost 6 bases and 6 bases respectively, with 15 bases between them. Germline CDR1 MNHEY, CDR2 SVGEGT. This CDR3 contains 14 residues.